The rows below give T cell receptor beta chains drawn from one sample of a study of molecular identifiers for immune sequencing clone quantification. TCRdb re-called the PCR reads with MiXCR, one entry per CDR3 protein. The repertoire holds approximately 550,000 distinct CDR3 sequences, with roughly a fifth as singletons. Sequenced input: naive CD8+ T cells from blood, with Jurkat cell RNA spiked in. These receptor sequences come from a human donor in good health. Some libraries in this study had Jurkat cell RNA spiked in. The CDR3 runs from the conserved cysteine through the conserved F or W. A D gene is named only where the DNA matches it firmly. Expanded clones get a size class; other rows say once, few or many, or leave the size out.

. | 15 | TRBJ2-7 | TRBV28 | few | CASSTGGTGPYEQYF | TGTGCCAGCAGTACTGGTGGGACGGGCCCCTACGAGCAGTACTTC
. | 17 | TRBJ1-6 | TRBV4-1 | . | CASSQGLGGVNNSPLHF | TGCGCCAGCAGCCAAGGGCTGGGGGGGGTTAATAATTCACCCCTCCACTTT
. | 14 | TRBJ2-5 | TRBV2 | many | CASSDGGGQETQYF | TGTGCCAGCAGTGATGGCGGTGGGCAAGAGACCCAGTACTTC
. | 14 | TRBJ2-1 | TRBV11-2 | few | CASSLDPNYNEQFF | TGTGCCAGCAGCTTAGATCCGAACTACAATGAGCAGTTCTTC
. | 15 | TRBJ2-5 | TRBV10-3 | many | CAISESGGSQETQYF | TGTGCCATCAGTGAGTCCGGAGGCTCCCAAGAGACCCAGTACTTC
. | 15 | TRBJ2-5 | TRBV20-1 | few | CSAPHWTSPEETQYF | TGCAGTGCCCCCCACTGGACCTCTCCGGAGGAGACCCAGTACTTC
TRBD1 | 14 | TRBJ2-7 | TRBV5-4 | . | CASSLYRGTYEQYF | TGTGCCAGCAGCTTGTACAGGGGCACCTACGAGCAGTACTTC
TRBD2 | 15 | TRBJ2-3 | TRBV19 | many | CASSDLAGGPDTQYF | TGTGCCAGTAGTGATTTAGCGGGGGGGCCAGATACGCAGTATTTT
. | 15 | TRBJ1-2 | TRBV20-1 | . | CSASAEGVVTYGYTF | TGCAGTGCTAGTGCCGAGGGGGTGGTCACCTATGGCTACACCTTC
. | 15 | TRBJ2-3 | TRBV7-9 | many | CASSLAVASTDTQYF | TGTGCCAGCAGCTTAGCGGTGGCTAGCACAGATACGCAGTATTTT
. | 13 | TRBJ2-5 | TRBV7-9 | . | CASSTWSAETQYF | TGTGCCAGCAGTACTTGGTCAGCGGAGACCCAGTACTTC
. | 14 | TRBJ2-3 | TRBV20-1 | many | CSARDPLGPNTQYF | TGCAGTGCTAGGGACCCTCTCGGGCCAAATACGCAGTATTTT
. | 14 | TRBJ2-5 | TRBV11-2 | . | CASSSVFQMETQYF | TGTGCCAGCAGCTCCGTTTTCCAAATGGAGACCCAGTACTTC
. | 15 | TRBJ2-1 | TRBV9 | . | CASSVKGVTYNEQFF | TGTGCCAGCAGCGTAAAGGGAGTTACCTACAATGAGCAGTTCTTC
. | 15 | TRBJ1-6 | TRBV25-1 | many | CASSGGSSYNSPLHF | TGTGCCAGCAGCGGAGGGAGCTCCTATAATTCACCCCTCCACTTT
. | 13 | TRBJ2-7 | TRBV27 | . | CASSAGEGYEQCF | TGTGCCAGCAGCGCGGGCGAGGGCTACGAGCAGTGCTTC